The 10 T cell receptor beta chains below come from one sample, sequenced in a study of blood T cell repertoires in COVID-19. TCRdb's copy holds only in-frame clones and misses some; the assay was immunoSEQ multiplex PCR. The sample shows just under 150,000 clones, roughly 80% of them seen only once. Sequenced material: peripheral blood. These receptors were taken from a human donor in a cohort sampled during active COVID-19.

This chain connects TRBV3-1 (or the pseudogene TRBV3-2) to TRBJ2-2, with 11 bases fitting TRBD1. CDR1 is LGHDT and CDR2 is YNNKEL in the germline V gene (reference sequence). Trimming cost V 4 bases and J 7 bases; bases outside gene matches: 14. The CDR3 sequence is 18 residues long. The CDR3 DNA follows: TGTGCCAGCAGCCCCCTCCCCGGACAGGGGGCGCGACACGGGGAGCTGTTTTTT. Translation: CASSPLPGQGARHGELFF.

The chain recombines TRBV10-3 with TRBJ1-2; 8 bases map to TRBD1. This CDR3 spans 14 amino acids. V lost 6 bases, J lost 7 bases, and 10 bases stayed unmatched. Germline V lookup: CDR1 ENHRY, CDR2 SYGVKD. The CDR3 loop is CAIREGTGDSGYTF. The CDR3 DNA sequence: TGTGCCATCAGGGAGGGGACAGGTGATAGTGGCTACACCTTC.

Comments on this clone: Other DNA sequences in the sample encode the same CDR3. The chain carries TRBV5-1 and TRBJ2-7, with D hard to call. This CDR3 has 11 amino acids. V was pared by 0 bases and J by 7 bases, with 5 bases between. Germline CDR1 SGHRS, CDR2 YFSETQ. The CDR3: CASSLGGEQYF. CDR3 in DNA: TGCGCCAGCAGCTTGGGAGGTGAGCAGTACTTC.

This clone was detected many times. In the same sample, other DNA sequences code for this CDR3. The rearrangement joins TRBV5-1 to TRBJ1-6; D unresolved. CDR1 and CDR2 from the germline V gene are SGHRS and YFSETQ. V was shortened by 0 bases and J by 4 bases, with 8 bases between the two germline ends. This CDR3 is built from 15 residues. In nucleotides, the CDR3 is TGCGCCAGCAGCTTGGAAGGAGGATATAATTCACCCCTCCACTTT. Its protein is CASSLEGGYNSPLHF.

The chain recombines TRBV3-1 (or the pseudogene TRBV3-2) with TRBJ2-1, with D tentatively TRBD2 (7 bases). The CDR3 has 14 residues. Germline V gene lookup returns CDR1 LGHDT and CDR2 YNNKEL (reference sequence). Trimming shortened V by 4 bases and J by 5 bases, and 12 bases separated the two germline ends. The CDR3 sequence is CASSRRGGNNEQFF. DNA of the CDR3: TGTGCCAGCAGCCGTAGGGGGGGCAACAATGAGCAGTTCTTC.

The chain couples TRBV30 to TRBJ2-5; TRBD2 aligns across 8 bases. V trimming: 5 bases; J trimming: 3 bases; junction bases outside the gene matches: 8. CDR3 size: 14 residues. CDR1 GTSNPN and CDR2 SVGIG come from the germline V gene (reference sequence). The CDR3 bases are TGTGCCTGGGAACCCGGACTAGCCGAAGAGACCCAGTACTTC. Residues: CAWEPGLAEETQYF.

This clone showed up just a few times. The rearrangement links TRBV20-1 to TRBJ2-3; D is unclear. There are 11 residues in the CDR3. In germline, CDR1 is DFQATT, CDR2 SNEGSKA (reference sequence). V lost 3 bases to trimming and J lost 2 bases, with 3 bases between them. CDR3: CSASVTDTQYF. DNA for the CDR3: TGCAGTGCTAGCGTCACAGATACGCAGTATTTT.

CDR3 bases: TGTGCCAGCAGTGAGCGACTGTATAGCAATCAGCCCCAGCATTTT. Translation gives CASSERLYSNQPQHF. The rearrangement uses TRBV6-1 and TRBJ1-5, with no clear D. Germline V CDR1 and CDR2: MNHNS, SASEGT. This CDR3 is 15 amino acids long. Trimming left V 3 bases short and J 0 bases short, with 9 bases between.

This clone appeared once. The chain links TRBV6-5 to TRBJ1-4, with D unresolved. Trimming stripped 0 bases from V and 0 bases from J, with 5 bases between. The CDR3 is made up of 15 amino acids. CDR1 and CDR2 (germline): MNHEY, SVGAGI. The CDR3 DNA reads TGTGCCAGCAGTTACTCAAGAGCAACTAATGAAAAACTGTTTTTT. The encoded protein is CASSYSRATNEKLFF.

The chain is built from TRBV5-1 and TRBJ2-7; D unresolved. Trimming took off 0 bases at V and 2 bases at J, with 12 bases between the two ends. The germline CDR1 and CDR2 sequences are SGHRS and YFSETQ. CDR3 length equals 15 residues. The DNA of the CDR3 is TGCGCCAGCAGCTTGGGGCAGGATCTGCCCTACGAGCAGTACTTC. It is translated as CASSLGQDLPYEQYF.